These 17 T cell receptor beta chains were all obtained from the same sample, sequenced in a study of shared clonotypes between healthy human individuals (TCRdb year 2020). For the CD8 naive samples, CD45RO-negative cells were positively selected for CCR7, yielding a CD45RA+CCR7+ population from which TemRA cells were excluded. To prepare the library, the immunoSEQ multiplex PCR assay was applied. TCRdb provides this immuneACCESS table in a form limited to in-frame rearrangements. Some clones are lacking; in checked studies, under half of them reflect an unresolved V gene, and why the rest are absent is not known. A total of more than 2 million clones appear in this sample, just over 90% of them only once. The ten biggest clones cover approximately 1.7% of the sample. Sequencing used naive CD8+ T cells from PBMCs. The meaning of the sample's cell subset or site label: CD45RA+CCR7+. These receptors were collected from a man aged 18 to 30 in good health. Some clones in this sample may be carry-over from other donors' samples.

The chain carries TRBV21-1 and TRBJ2-3; the table's TRBD2 call for D was not verified on the DNA. TRBV21-1 is labeled a pseudogene. There are 15 residues in the CDR3. CDR3 protein: CASSTLGSGTDTQYF. The CDR3 nucleotides are TGTGCCAGCAGCACTCTAGGGAGTGGCACAGATACGCAGTATTTT.

The V and J genes are TRBV19 and TRBJ2-1; 8 nucleotides agree with TRBD1. V was pared by 7 bases and J by 7 bases, with 12 bases of the junction left unmatched. Germline V lookup: CDR1 LNHDA, CDR2 SQIVND (reference sequence). The CDR3 is 15 residues long. CDR3 nucleotides: TGTGCCAGTACCATCGGACAGGGAGCGTATAATGAGCAGTTCTTC. Encoded protein: CASTIGQGAYNEQFF. The variable domain in full, completed from reference TRBV19 and TRBJ2-1, reads DGGITQSPKYLFRKEGQNVTLSCEQNLNHDAMYWYRQDPGQGLRLIYYSQIVNDFQKGDIAEGYSVSREKKESFPLTVTSAQKNPTAFYLCASTIGQGAYNEQFFGPGTRLTVL.

In this sample, this clone turned up once. This chain joins TRBV27 and TRBJ1-5; no clear D gene. V gave up 0 bases and J gave up 2 bases, with 11 bases separating them. The CDR3 extends over 16 amino acids. Germline CDR1 is MNHEY and CDR2 is SMNVEV (reference sequence). The CDR3 here is CASSLSSGVGNQPQHF. CDR3 nucleotides: TGTGCCAGCAGTTTATCGAGCGGGGTTGGCAATCAGCCCCAGCATTTT.

The chain carries TRBV25-1 and TRBJ1-1, with unresolved D. V lost 1 base, J lost 2 bases, and 14 bases lay in between. Germline CDR1 and CDR2: MGHDK and SYGVNS. There are 16 residues in the CDR3. The CDR3 bases are TGTGCCAGCAGTGAATCCCAGGACGGAGTTAACACTGAAGCTTTCTTT. Its translation is CASSESQDGVNTEAFF. The whole variable domain, remainder taken from reference TRBV25-1 and TRBJ1-1, is EADIYQTPRYLVIGTGKKITLECSQTMGHDKMYWYQQDPGMELHLIHYSYGVNSTEKGDLSSESTVSRIRTEHFPLTLESARPSHTSQYLCASSESQDGVNTEAFFGQGTRLTVV.

The V and J genes are TRBV28 and TRBJ2-7; perhaps TRBD2 as D (5 bases). This CDR3 region has 14 residues. The germline V gene has CDR1 MDHEN and CDR2 SYDVKM. V lost 6 bases, J lost 2 bases, and 14 bases lay in between. DNA of the CDR3: TGTGCCAGCAGCCCCCCCGGGATTCCCTACGAGCAGTACTTC. Its translation: CASSPPGIPYEQYF. Full variable domain (remainder filled in from reference TRBV28 and TRBJ2-7): DVKVTQSSRYLVKRTGEKVFLECVQDMDHENMFWYRQDPGLGLRLIYFSYDVKMKEKGDIPEGYSVSREKKERFSLILESASTNQTSMYLCASSPPGIPYEQYFGPGTRLTVT.

The genes are TRBV2 and TRBJ2-7; D call uncertain. Trimming removed 3 bases from V and 2 bases from J, with 8 bases in between. The germline gives CDR1 SNHLY, CDR2 FYNNEI. The CDR3 contains 13 residues. CDR3 nucleotide sequence: TGTGCCAGCAGTGAGGGGAAGGCCTACGAGCAGTACTTC. It specifies CASSEGKAYEQYF.

The sample holds one count of this clone. The V call is TRBV19, the J call TRBJ2-7; 8 positions agree with TRBD1. Trimming took 6 bases from V and 3 from J; bases not matched to a gene: 4. Germline assignment: CDR1 LNHDA and CDR2 SQIVND (reference sequence). This CDR3 has 13 amino acids. The CDR3 here is CASRAGGFYEQYF. Here the CDR3 DNA reads TGTGCCAGTAGGGCAGGGGGCTTCTACGAGCAGTACTTC.

The gene calls are TRBV9 and TRBJ2-7, with TRBD2 as a possible D gene (5 bases). Looked up from germline, CDR1 is SGDLS and CDR2 is YYNGEE. Between the trimmed V and J ends, which lost 2 bases and 2 bases, there was a span of 11 bases. The CDR3 is made up of 14 amino acids. The CDR3 DNA reads as TGTGCCAGCAGCGTCGGGATAACCCCCTACGAGCAGTACTTC. Translating gives CASSVGITPYEQYF.

The chain combines TRBV7-7 with TRBJ2-1; D uncertain. This CDR3 comprises 15 residues. Per the germline V gene, CDR1 is SSHAT and CDR2 is FNYEAQ (reference sequence). Trimming took 4 bases from V and 0 from J, leaving 10 bases between them. The CDR3 here is CASSSRLGSYNEQFF. As DNA, the CDR3 is TGTGCCAGCAGCTCAAGATTAGGCTCCTACAATGAGCAGTTCTTC.

The gene calls are TRBV9 and TRBJ2-1; TRBD1 agrees at 9 bases. Germline assignment: CDR1 SGDLS and CDR2 YYNGEE. The CDR3 spans 15 residues. J gave up 5 bases and V 4 bases, and 7 bases lay outside the gene matches. The CDR3 sequence is CASSLNRGLNNEQFF. In DNA, the CDR3 is TGTGCCAGCAGCCTTAACAGGGGGCTGAACAATGAGCAGTTCTTC.

The rearrangement uses TRBV6-1 and TRBJ1-2; 7 bases agree with TRBD1. The CDR3 loop spans 15 amino acids. The J segment lost 0 bases and the V segment lost 10 bases, leaving 11 bases of the junction unmatched. Germline V CDR1 and CDR2: MNHNS, SASEGT. The CDR3 coding sequence is TGTGCCACCCTACCCAAAGGGACAGCTAACTATGGCTACACCTTC. Translating gives CATLPKGTANYGYTF.

With regard to this clone: Other DNA sequences in this specimen translate into the identical CDR3. The V call is TRBV19, the J call TRBJ2-7, with D possibly being TRBD1 (5 bases). CDR1 LNHDA and CDR2 SQIVND come from the germline V gene (reference sequence). Trimming took off 6 bases at V and 0 bases at J, with 9 bases between the two ends. The CDR3 is made up of 13 amino acids. As DNA, the CDR3 is TGTGCCAGTAGCCCAGACAGCTCCTACGAGCAGTACTTC. As protein: CASSPDSSYEQYF.

The chain has TRBV7-9 and TRBJ2-1, with TRBD2 identical over 7 bases. The CDR3 extends over 12 amino acids. Germline V gives CDR1 SEHNR, CDR2 FQNEAQ (reference sequence). V gave up 5 bases and J gave up 5 bases; unmatched junction bases: 0. The CDR3 DNA is TGTGCCAGCAGCCGGGAGGACAATGAGCAGTTCTTC. It translates to CASSREDNEQFF.

The genes are TRBV10-3 and TRBJ1-2; D uncertain. Trimming took 6 bases from V and 0 from J, leaving 5 bases between them. There are 12 residues in the CDR3. Germline CDR1 and CDR2: ENHRY and SYGVKD. CDR3 DNA: TGTGCCATCAGATTAGCTAACTATGGCTACACCTTC. Translation: CAIRLANYGYTF.

The CDR3 bases are TGTGCCAGCAGACCCAGGCTAGCGGGAGGGTACAATGAGCAGTTCTTC. The encoded protein is CASRPRLAGGYNEQFF. The gene calls are TRBV7-8 and TRBJ2-1; the match to TRBD2 covers 12 bases. CDR1 and CDR2 from the germline V gene are SGHVS and FQNEAQ. The CDR3 length is 16 residues. Germline trimming cut 6 bases from V and 4 bases from J; bases unmatched to any gene: 7.

The chain combines TRBV9 with TRBJ1-3, with 12 positions matching TRBD1. The CDR3 runs to 18 residues. The germline V gene has CDR1 SGDLS and CDR2 YYNGEE. V gave up 3 bases and J gave up 3 bases; unmatched junction bases: 10. The chain's CDR3 is CASSGSGQGAHYGNTIYF. CDR3 DNA: TGTGCCAGCAGCGGGTCGGGACAGGGGGCGCATTATGGAAACACCATATATTTT.

The chain has TRBV6-1 and TRBJ2-2; possible D gene TRBD1, 5 bases. Trimming took 3 bases from V and 0 from J, leaving 20 bases between them. The CDR3 contains 19 residues. CDR1 is MNHNS, CDR2 SASEGT, per germline. CDR3 in DNA: TGTGCCAGCAGTGATTTCCCCACTTCGGACATCACGAACACCGGGGAGCTGTTTTTT. Its translation: CASSDFPTSDITNTGELFF.